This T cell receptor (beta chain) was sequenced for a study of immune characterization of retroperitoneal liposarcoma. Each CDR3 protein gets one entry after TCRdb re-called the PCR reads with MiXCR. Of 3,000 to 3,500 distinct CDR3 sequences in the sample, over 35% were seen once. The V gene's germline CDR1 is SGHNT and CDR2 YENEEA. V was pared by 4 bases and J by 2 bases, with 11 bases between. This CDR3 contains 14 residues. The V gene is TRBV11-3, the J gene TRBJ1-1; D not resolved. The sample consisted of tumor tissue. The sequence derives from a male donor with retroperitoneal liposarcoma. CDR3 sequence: CASSYDGLNTEAFF. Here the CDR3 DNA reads TGTGCCAGCAGCTACGACGGATTAAACACTGAAGCTTTCTTT.